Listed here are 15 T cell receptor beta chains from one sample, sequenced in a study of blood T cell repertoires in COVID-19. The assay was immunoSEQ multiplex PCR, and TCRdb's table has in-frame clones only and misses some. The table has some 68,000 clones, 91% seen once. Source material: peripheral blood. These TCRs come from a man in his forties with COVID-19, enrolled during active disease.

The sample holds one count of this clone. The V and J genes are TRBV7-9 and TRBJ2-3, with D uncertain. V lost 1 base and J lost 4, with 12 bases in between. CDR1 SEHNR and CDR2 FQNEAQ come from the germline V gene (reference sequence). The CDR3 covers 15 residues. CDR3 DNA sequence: TGTGCCAGCAGCTTAGTGTCTGCGTTTGCAGATACGCAGTATTTT. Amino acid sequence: CASSLVSAFADTQYF.

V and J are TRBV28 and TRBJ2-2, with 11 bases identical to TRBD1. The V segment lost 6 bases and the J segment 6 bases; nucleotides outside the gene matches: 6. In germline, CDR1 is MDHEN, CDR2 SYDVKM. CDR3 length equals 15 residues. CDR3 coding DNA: TGTGCCAGCAGGAGGACAGGGGGCTCCGCCGGGGAGCTGTTTTTT. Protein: CASRRTGGSAGELFF.

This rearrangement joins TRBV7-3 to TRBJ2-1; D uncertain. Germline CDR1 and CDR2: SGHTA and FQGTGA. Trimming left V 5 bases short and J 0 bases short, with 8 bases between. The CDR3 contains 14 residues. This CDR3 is CASSQTSSYNEQFF. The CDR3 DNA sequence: TGTGCCAGCAGCCAGACAAGCTCCTACAATGAGCAGTTCTTC.

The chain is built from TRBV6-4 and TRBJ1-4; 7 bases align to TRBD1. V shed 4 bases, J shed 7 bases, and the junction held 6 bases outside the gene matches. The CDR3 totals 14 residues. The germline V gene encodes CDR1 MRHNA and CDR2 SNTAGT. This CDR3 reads CASSADWDSEKLFF. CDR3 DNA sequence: TGTGCCAGCAGTGCCGACTGGGACAGTGAAAAACTGTTTTTT.

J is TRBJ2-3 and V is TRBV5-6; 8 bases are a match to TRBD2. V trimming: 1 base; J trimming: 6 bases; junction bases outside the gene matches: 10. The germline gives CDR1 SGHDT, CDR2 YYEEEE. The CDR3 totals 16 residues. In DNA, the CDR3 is TGTGCCAGCAGCTTGCCTAACGGGGGGGCCCCCGATACGCAGTATTTT. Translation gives CASSLPNGGAPDTQYF.

CDR3 region: CASGFTYTDTQYF. DNA of the CDR3: TGTGCTAGTGGTTTTACCTACACAGATACGCAGTATTTT. The chain links TRBV12-5 to TRBJ2-3; D uncertain. CDR1 and CDR2 from the germline V gene are LGHNT and FRNRAP. V was shortened by 3 bases and J by 2 bases, with 6 bases between the two germline ends. The CDR3 totals 13 residues.

The CDR3 here is CASSIRQGVWETQYF. Written as DNA, the CDR3 is TGTGCCAGCAGCATACGACAGGGAGTCTGGGAGACCCAGTACTTC. J is TRBJ2-5 and V is TRBV11-2; 7 bases match TRBD1. Per germline, CDR1 SGHAT and CDR2 FQNNGV. V shed 5 bases and J 5 bases; nucleotides not matched to a gene: 11. CDR3 length: 15 amino acids.

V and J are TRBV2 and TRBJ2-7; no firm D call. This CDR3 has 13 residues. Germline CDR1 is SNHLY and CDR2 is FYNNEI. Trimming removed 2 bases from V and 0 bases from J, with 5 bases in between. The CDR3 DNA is TGTGCCAGCAGTGAACAGGTCTCCTACGAGCAGTACTTC. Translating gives CASSEQVSYEQYF.

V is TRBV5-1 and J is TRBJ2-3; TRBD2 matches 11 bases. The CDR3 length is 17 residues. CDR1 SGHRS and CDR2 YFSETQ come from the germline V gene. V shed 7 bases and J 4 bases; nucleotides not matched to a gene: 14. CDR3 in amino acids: CASGTGRLAGGADTQYF. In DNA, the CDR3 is TGCGCCAGCGGAACCGGACGGCTAGCGGGGGGTGCAGATACGCAGTATTTT.

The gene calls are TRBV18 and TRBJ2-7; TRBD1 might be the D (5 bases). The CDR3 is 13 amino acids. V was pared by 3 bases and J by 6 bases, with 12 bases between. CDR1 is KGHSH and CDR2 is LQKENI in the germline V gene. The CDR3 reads CASSPSDQGEQYF. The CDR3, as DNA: TGTGCCAGCTCACCTTCAGATCAGGGCGAGCAGTACTTC.

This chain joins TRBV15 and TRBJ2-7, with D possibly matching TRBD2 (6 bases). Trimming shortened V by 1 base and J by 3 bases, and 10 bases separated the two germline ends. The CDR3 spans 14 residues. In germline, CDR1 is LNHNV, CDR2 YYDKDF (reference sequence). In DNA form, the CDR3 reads TGTGCCACCAGCAGAGGGGGGGACTTCTACGAGCAGTACTTC. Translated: CATSRGGDFYEQYF.

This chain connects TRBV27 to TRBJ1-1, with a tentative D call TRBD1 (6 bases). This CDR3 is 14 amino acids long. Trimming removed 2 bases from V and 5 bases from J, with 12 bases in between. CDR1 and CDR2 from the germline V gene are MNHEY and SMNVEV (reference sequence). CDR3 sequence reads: CASSLAQGATEAFF. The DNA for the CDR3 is TGTGCCAGCAGTTTAGCACAGGGTGCGACTGAAGCTTTCTTT.

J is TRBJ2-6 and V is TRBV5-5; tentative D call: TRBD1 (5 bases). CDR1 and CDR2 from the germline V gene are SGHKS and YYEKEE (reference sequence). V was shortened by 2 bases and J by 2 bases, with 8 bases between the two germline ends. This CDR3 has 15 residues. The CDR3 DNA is TGTGCCAGCAGCTTTGGGGCCCCTGGGGCCAACGTCCTGACTTTC. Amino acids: CASSFGAPGANVLTF.

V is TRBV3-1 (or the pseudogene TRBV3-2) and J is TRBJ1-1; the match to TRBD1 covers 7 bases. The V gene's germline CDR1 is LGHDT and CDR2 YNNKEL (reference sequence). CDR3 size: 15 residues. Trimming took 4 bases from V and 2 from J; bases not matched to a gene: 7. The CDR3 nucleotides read TGTGCCAGCAGCCGGAGGGACAGTCAAAACACTGAAGCTTTCTTT. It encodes CASSRRDSQNTEAFF.

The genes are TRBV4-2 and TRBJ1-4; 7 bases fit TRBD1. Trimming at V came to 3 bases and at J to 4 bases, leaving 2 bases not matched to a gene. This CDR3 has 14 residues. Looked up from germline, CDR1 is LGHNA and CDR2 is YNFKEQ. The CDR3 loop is CASSHGTVNEKLFF. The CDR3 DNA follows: TGTGCCAGCAGCCACGGGACAGTTAATGAAAAACTGTTTTTT.